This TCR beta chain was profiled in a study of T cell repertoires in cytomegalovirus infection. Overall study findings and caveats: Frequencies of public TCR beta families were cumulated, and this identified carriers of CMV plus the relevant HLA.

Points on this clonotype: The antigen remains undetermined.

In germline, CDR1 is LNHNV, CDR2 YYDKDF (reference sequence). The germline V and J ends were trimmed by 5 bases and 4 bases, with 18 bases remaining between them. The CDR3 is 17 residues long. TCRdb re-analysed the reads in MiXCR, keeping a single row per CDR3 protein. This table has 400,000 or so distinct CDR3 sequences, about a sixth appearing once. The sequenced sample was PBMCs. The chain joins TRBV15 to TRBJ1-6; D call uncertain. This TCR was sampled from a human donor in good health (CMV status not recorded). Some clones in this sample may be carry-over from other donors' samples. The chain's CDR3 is CATSPIGGLSYNSPLHF. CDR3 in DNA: TGTGCCACCAGCCCTATCGGCGGTTTAAGTTATAATTCACCCCTCCACTTT.